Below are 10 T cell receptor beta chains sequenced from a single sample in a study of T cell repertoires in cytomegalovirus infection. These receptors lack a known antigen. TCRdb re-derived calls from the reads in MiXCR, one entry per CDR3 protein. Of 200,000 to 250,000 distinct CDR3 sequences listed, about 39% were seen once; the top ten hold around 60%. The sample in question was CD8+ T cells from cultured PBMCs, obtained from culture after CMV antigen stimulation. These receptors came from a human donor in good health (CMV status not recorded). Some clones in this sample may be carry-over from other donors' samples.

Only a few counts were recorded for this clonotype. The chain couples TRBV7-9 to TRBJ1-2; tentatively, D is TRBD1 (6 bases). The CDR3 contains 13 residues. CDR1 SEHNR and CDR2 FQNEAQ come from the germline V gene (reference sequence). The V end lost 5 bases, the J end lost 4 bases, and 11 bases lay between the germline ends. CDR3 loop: CASSRGQRYGYTF. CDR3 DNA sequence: TGTGCCAGCAGCCGGGGACAACGCTATGGCTACACCTTC.

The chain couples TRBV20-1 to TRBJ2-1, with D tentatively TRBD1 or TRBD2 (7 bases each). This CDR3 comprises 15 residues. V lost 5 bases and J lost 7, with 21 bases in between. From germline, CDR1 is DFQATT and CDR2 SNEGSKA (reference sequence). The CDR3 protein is CSALWGRGHRNEQFF. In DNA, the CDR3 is TGCAGTGCTCTCTGGGGGAGGGGGCATCGAAATGAGCAGTTCTTC.

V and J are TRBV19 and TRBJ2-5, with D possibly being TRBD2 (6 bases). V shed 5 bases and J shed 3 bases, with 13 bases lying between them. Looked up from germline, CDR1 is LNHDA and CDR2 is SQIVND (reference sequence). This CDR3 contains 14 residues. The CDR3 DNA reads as TGTGCCAGTAGTCCACGGGGGACCGAAGAGACCCAGTACTTC. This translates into CASSPRGTEETQYF. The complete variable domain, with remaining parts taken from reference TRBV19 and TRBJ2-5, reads DGGITQSPKYLFRKEGQNVTLSCEQNLNHDAMYWYRQDPGQGLRLIYYSQIVNDFQKGDIAEGYSVSREKKESFPLTVTSAQKNPTAFYLCASSPRGTEETQYFGPGTRLLVL.

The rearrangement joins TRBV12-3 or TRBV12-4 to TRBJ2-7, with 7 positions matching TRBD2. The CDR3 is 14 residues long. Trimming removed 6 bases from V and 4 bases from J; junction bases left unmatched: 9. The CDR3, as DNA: TGTGCCAGCAGCCTCTCAGTGGGAGGGTACGAGCAGTACTTC. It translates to CASSLSVGGYEQYF.

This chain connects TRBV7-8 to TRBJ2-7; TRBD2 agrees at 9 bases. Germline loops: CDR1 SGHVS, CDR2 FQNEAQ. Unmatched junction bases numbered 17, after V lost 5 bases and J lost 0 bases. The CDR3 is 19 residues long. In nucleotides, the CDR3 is TGTGCCAGCAGCCCCCTTCGGACTAGCGTCCTTCCTTTCTCCTACGAGCAGTACTTC. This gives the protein CASSPLRTSVLPFSYEQYF.

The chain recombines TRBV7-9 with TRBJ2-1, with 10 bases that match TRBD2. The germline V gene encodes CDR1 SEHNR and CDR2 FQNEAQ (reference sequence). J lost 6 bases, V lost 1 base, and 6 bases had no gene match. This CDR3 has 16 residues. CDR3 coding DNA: TGTGCCAGCAGCTTAGGTTCTAGCGGGGGTGGCAATGAGCAGTTCTTC. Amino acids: CASSLGSSGGGNEQFF.

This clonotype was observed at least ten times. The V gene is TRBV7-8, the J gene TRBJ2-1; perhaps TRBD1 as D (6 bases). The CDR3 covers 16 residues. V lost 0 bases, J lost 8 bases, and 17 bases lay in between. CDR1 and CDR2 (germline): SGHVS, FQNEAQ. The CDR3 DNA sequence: TGTGCCAGCAGCTTAGCGGACAGTATTTTGGGGGATGAGCAGTTCTTC. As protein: CASSLADSILGDEQFF. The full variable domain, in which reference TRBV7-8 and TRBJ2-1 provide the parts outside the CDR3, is GAGVSQSPRYKVAKRGQDVALRCDPISGHVSLFWYQQALGQGPEFLTYFQNEAQLDKSGLPSDRFFAERPEGSVSTLKIQRTQQEDSAVYLCASSLADSILGDEQFFGPGTRLTVL.

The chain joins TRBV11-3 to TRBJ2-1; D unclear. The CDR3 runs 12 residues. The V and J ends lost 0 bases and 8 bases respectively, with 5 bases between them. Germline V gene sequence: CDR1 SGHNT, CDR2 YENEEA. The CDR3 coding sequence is TGTGCCAGCAGCTTAGATAGTGATGAGCAGTTCTTC. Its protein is CASSLDSDEQFF. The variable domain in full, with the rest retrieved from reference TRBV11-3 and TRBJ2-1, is EAGVVQSPRYKIIEKKQPVAFWCNPISGHNTLYWYLQNLGQGPELLIRYENEEAVDDSQLPKDRFSAERLKGVDSTLKIQPAELGDSAVYLCASSLDSDEQFFGPGTRLTVL.

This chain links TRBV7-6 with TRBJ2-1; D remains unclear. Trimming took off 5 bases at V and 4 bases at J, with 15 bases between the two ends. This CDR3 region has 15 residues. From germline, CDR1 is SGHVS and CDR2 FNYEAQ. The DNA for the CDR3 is TGTGCCAGCAGCCCTTTTCGTTCCCTTTACAATGAGCAGTTCTTC. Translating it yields CASSPFRSLYNEQFF. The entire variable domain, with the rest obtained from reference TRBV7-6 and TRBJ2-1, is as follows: GAGVSQSPRYKVTKRGQDVALRCDPISGHVSLYWYRQALGQGPEFLTYFNYEAQQDKSGLPNDRFSAERPEGSISTLTIQRTEQRDSAMYRCASSPFRSLYNEQFFGPGTRLTVL.

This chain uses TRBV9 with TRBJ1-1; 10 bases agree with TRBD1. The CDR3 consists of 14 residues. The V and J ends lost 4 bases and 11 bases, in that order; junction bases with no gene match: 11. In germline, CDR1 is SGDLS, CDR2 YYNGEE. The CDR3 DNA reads TGTGCCAGCAGCCCCGGGACAGGGGAACGGCGGGCTTTCTTT. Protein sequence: CASSPGTGERRAFF.